The 23 T cell receptor beta chains below all came from one sample that was sequenced in a study of blood T cell repertoires in COVID-19 (TCRdb year 2020). Libraries came from the immunoSEQ multiplex PCR assay. This is the immuneACCESS table as TCRdb keeps it, with only in-frame sequences that have V and J called. A part of the clones is gone; compared with another copy, unresolved V genes explain less than half, and the rest is unexplained. The sample data list 150,000 to 180,000 clones, and roughly 80% of these were observed just once. The top ten constitute approximately 30% of the sample. The sample consisted of peripheral blood. All receptors come from a woman aged 60-75 years with acute or convalescent COVID-19.

The chain employs TRBV5-1 and TRBJ1-4; the D gene is possibly TRBD1 (5 bases). The V and J ends lost 1 base and 0 bases respectively, with 13 bases between them. Germline lookup yields CDR1 SGHRS and CDR2 YFSETQ. The CDR3 runs 17 residues. The CDR3 nucleotides read TGCGCCAGCAGCTTGTGGGGCAGCCTTTCAACTAATGAAAAACTGTTTTTT. It yields the protein CASSLWGSLSTNEKLFF.

The chain recombines TRBV2 with TRBJ2-2; 9 bases match TRBD1. The CDR3 is 16 residues long. The V gene end was trimmed by 6 bases and the J gene end by 5 bases; junction bases not matched to a gene: 10. The germline V gene encodes CDR1 SNHLY and CDR2 FYNNEI. CDR3 amino acids: CASRGPGTGFTGELFF. The CDR3 DNA is TGTGCCAGCAGGGGGCCAGGGACAGGGTTTACCGGGGAGCTGTTTTTT.

V usage is TRBV7-9 and J usage is TRBJ1-1; 7 bases map to TRBD1. The germline V gene encodes CDR1 SEHNR and CDR2 FQNEAQ (reference sequence). The CDR3 totals 14 residues. V was pared by 5 bases and J by 0 bases, with 3 bases of the junction left unmatched. The CDR3 loop reads CASSLGQVNTEAFF. The CDR3 DNA sequence: TGTGCCAGCAGCCTAGGACAGGTGAACACTGAAGCTTTCTTT.

V and J are TRBV15 and TRBJ2-7; D gene unclear. V was pared by 4 bases and J by 0 bases, with 13 bases between. This CDR3 is 15 amino acids long. The germline V gene has CDR1 LNHNV and CDR2 YYDKDF (reference sequence). CDR3 DNA sequence: TGTGCCACCAGCATAGGCGAACAGAGCTCCTACGAGCAGTACTTC. Protein sequence: CATSIGEQSSYEQYF.

This rearrangement joins TRBV28 to TRBJ1-1; D uncertain. CDR1 and CDR2 from the germline V gene are MDHEN and SYDVKM. The CDR3 covers 15 residues. Trimming cost V 2 bases and J 1 base, with 11 bases left between them. This CDR3 reads CASSLTPTGNTEAFF. The CDR3 region has the DNA TGTGCCAGCAGTTTAACCCCAACCGGGAACACTGAAGCTTTCTTT.

The rearrangement joins TRBV28 to TRBJ2-2; 8 bases map to TRBD1. J gave up 1 base and V 8 bases, and 9 bases lay outside the gene matches. The CDR3 totals 16 residues. Germline V lookup: CDR1 MDHEN, CDR2 SYDVKM. CDR3 sequence (DNA): TGTGCCAGCGCTTGGGGGACAGGAGAGAACACCGGGGAGCTGTTTTTT. Its protein product is CASAWGTGENTGELFF.

The rearrangement uses TRBV5-1 and TRBJ1-2; 8 bases line up with TRBD1. The ends lost 3 bases at V and 2 bases at J; junction bases unmatched: 9. The length of the CDR3 is 16 residues. Germline values: CDR1 SGHRS, CDR2 YFSETQ. The DNA of the CDR3 is TGCGCCAGCAGCTCCCCAGGGGGCCGAACAAACTATGGCTACACCTTC. It specifies CASSSPGGRTNYGYTF. Full variable domain (rest looked up from reference TRBV5-1 and TRBJ1-2): KAGVTQTPRYLIKTRGQQVTLSCSPISGHRSVSWYQQTPGQGLQFLFEYFSETQRNKGNFPGRFSGRQFSNSRSEMNVSTLELGDSALYLCASSSPGGRTNYGYTFGSGTRLTVV.

The genes are TRBV30 and TRBJ2-3; the D gene is possibly TRBD1 (6 bases). CDR1 GTSNPN and CDR2 SVGIG come from the germline V gene (reference sequence). Trimming shortened V by 4 bases and J by 2 bases, and 10 bases separated the two germline ends. The CDR3 runs to 13 residues. The chain's CDR3 is CAWTQGNTDTQYF. The CDR3 DNA follows: TGTGCCTGGACACAGGGAAACACAGATACGCAGTATTTT.

V is TRBV18 and J is TRBJ1-2, with D perhaps TRBD1 (6 bases). V was pared by 7 bases and J by 5 bases, with 11 bases between. The CDR3 covers 12 residues. CDR1 is KGHSH, CDR2 LQKENI, per germline. CDR3 region: CASFEQGYGYTF. The CDR3 DNA sequence: TGTGCCAGCTTCGAGCAGGGGTATGGCTACACCTTC.

This clone was observed once. The chain uses TRBV30 and TRBJ1-3; perhaps TRBD1 as D (6 bases). The CDR3 covers 15 residues. The germline gives CDR1 GTSNPN, CDR2 SVGIG (reference sequence). V lost 2 bases and J 0 bases, leaving 11 bases between the germline ends. CDR3: CAWSLGHSSGNTIYF. Here the CDR3 DNA reads TGTGCCTGGAGTTTGGGACATTCCTCTGGAAACACCATATATTTT.

The chain links TRBV12-3 or TRBV12-4 to TRBJ1-1; the D gene is possibly TRBD1 (6 bases). With 6 bases removed from V and 11 bases from J, the gap between germline ends came to 16 bases. This CDR3 is built from 12 residues. CDR3 sequence reads: CASSISRGSAFF. The CDR3 DNA reads TGTGCCAGCAGCATATCCAGGGGTTCGGCTTTCTTT.

The rearrangement uses TRBV2 and TRBJ2-7; possible D gene TRBD1, 6 bases. Germline V gives CDR1 SNHLY, CDR2 FYNNEI. The CDR3 runs 14 residues. Deletions cut 6 bases from V and 2 bases from J, with 14 bases between. The CDR3 sequence: CASRDTGTTYEQYV. In nucleotides, the CDR3 is TGTGCCAGCAGGGACACCGGGACAACCTACGAGCAGTACGTC.

The chain has TRBV10-1 and TRBJ2-3; D remains ambiguous. Per the germline V gene, CDR1 is WNHNN and CDR2 is SYGVQD (reference sequence). The CDR3 is 11 amino acids. V gave up 6 bases and J gave up 2 bases, with 3 bases separating them. DNA of the CDR3: TGCGCCAGCAGCCACACAGATACGCAGTATTTT. Translation: CASSHTDTQYF.

CDR3 coding DNA: TGCGCCAGCAGCTCGACACTCTCTGGGGCCAACGTCCTGACTTTC. This sequence encodes CASSSTLSGANVLTF. The genes are TRBV5-1 and TRBJ2-6; unclear D gene. Deletions cut 3 bases from V and 0 bases from J, with 7 bases between. CDR3 length equals 15 residues. The germline V gene encodes CDR1 SGHRS and CDR2 YFSETQ.

CDR3 loop: CASSPGLAGATWETQYF. The CDR3 DNA reads TGTGCCAGCAGCCCGGGACTAGCGGGGGCCACATGGGAGACCCAGTACTTC. The V call is TRBV7-3, the J call TRBJ2-5; 14 bases match TRBD2. Trimming took 5 bases from V and 5 from J; bases not matched to a gene: 10. There are 17 residues in the CDR3. Germline CDR1 is SGHTA and CDR2 is FQGTGA.

J is TRBJ2-3 and V is TRBV4-1, with a tentative D call TRBD2 (6 bases). CDR1 MGHRA and CDR2 YSYEKL come from the germline V gene. Trimming took off 8 bases at V and 1 base at J, with 13 bases between the two ends. This CDR3 comprises 14 residues. This CDR3 reads CASQTSSGTDTQYF. CDR3 nucleotide sequence: TGCGCCAGCCAGACTAGTTCTGGCACAGATACGCAGTATTTT.

This clone was counted a single time. The rearrangement uses TRBV7-2 and TRBJ1-2; the D is unclear. In germline, CDR1 is SGHTA, CDR2 FQGNSA. V dropped 2 bases and J dropped 6 bases, with 10 bases sitting between them. The CDR3 runs to 13 residues. The CDR3 region has the DNA TGTGCCAGCAGCTTAAGATCGTCAGATGGCTACACCTTC. This codes for CASSLRSSDGYTF.

The chain joins TRBV6-5 to TRBJ1-5; TRBD1 agrees at 11 bases. CDR3 length: 15 amino acids. Germline V CDR1 and CDR2: MNHEY, SVGAGI. J was trimmed by 1 base and V by 7 bases; bases with no gene match: 3. The CDR3 sequence is CASKGQGASNQPQHF. In DNA, the CDR3 is TGTGCCAGCAAAGGACAGGGGGCGAGCAATCAGCCCCAGCATTTT.

This clone was seen just once. The gene calls are TRBV4-2 and TRBJ2-2; TRBD2 matches 9 bases. V trimming: 4 bases; J trimming: 5 bases; junction bases outside the gene matches: 8. CDR3 length equals 16 residues. Per germline, CDR1 LGHNA and CDR2 YNFKEQ. Here the CDR3 reads CASSLGGAGGTGELFF. In nucleotides, the CDR3 is TGTGCCAGCAGCCTCGGCGGAGCGGGGGGTACCGGGGAGCTGTTTTTT.

The count of this clone is one. V is TRBV21-1 and J is TRBJ2-7; the table's TRBD1 call for D was not verified on the DNA. TRBV21-1 is termed a pseudogene. This CDR3 contains 16 residues. The CDR3 loop is CASSSKWAGHPYEQYV. The CDR3 coding sequence is TGTGCCAGCAGTAGTAAGTGGGCAGGGCATCCCTACGAGCAGTACGTC.

The rearrangement uses TRBV11-2 and TRBJ2-1; 7 bases agree with TRBD2. CDR1 is SGHAT, CDR2 FQNNGV, per germline. This CDR3 is built from 13 residues. The ends lost 4 bases at V and 8 bases at J; junction bases unmatched: 5. CDR3 coding DNA: TGTGCCAGCAGCTGGGAGGGTGGGTATGAGCAGTTCTTC. Translation gives CASSWEGGYEQFF.

The chain is built from TRBV27 and TRBJ1-6, with D perhaps TRBD1 (5 bases). The ends were cut back, 7 bases at V and 5 bases at J, with 12 bases in the middle. The length of the CDR3 is 14 residues. Germline assignment: CDR1 MNHEY and CDR2 SMNVEV (reference sequence). The CDR3 bases are TGTGCCAGCACCCGGCGGGGGAATAATTCACCCCTCCACTTT. This encodes CASTRRGNNSPLHF.

The V and J genes are TRBV27 and TRBJ1-1; a weak D match, TRBD1 (5 bases). The CDR3 sequence is 12 residues long. V was cut by 7 bases and J by 4 bases, with 10 bases left in between. Germline assignment: CDR1 MNHEY and CDR2 SMNVEV (reference sequence). The CDR3 nucleotides are TGTGCCAGCAAAGTCGGGGGCACTGAAGCTTTCTTT. Protein product: CASKVGGTEAFF.